One sample yielded the 14 T cell receptor beta chains listed below, sequenced in a study of T cell responses to AZD1222 COVID-19 vaccine. TCRdb keeps only in-frame clones here, not all; method: immunoSEQ multiplex PCR. The sample records over 140,000 clones, roughly 90% being singletons. The sample here was peripheral blood, taken on day 0 of AZD1222 vaccination. Receptor source: an adult in good health.

This chain links TRBV19 with TRBJ1-1; the D is unclear. The CDR3 is 13 residues long. The germline V gene has CDR1 LNHDA and CDR2 SQIVND (reference sequence). V was shortened by 5 bases and J by 2 bases, with 9 bases between the two germline ends. CDR3 nucleotides: TGTGCCAGTAGTTCATTTGCCAACACTGAAGCTTTCTTT. Residues: CASSSFANTEAFF.

The chain links TRBV6-1 to TRBJ2-7; TRBD1 aligns across 7 bases. The germline V gene encodes CDR1 MNHNS and CDR2 SASEGT. V lost 2 bases to trimming and J lost 7 bases; unmatched junction nucleotides: 8. This CDR3 has 14 residues. CDR3 coding DNA: TGTGCCAGCAGTGAAACAGGGGATCCTCGGGAGCAGTACTTC. Its protein product is CASSETGDPREQYF.

The chain couples TRBV10-3 to TRBJ2-3; 10 bases agree with TRBD2. V shed 4 bases, J shed 4 bases, and the junction held 8 bases outside the gene matches. Per the germline V gene, CDR1 is ENHRY and CDR2 is SYGVKD. The CDR3 has 16 amino acids. The CDR3 DNA sequence: TGTGCCATCAGTGCAGGCCTAGCGGGAGTGGCAGATACGCAGTATTTT. Translated: CAISAGLAGVADTQYF.

The chain links TRBV27 to TRBJ1-4, with 7 bases fitting TRBD1. This CDR3 has 14 residues. The germline CDR1 and CDR2 sequences are MNHEY and SMNVEV (reference sequence). Germline trimming cut 8 bases from V and 10 bases from J; bases unmatched to any gene: 13. The CDR3 is CASSPGTASGKLFF. In DNA form, the CDR3 reads TGTGCCAGCTCACCCGGGACAGCGTCTGGAAAACTGTTTTTT.

The V gene is TRBV15, the J gene TRBJ2-1; D possibly corresponds to TRBD2 (6 bases). Per the germline V gene, CDR1 is LNHNV and CDR2 is YYDKDF (reference sequence). Trimming took off 4 bases at V and 10 bases at J, with 11 bases between the two ends. The length of the CDR3 is 12 residues. The CDR3 sequence is CATSNPRGEQFF. The DNA for the CDR3 is TGTGCCACCAGCAATCCCCGGGGGGAGCAGTTCTTC.

The chain recombines TRBV3-1 (or the pseudogene TRBV3-2) with TRBJ2-2; D remains unclear. CDR1 is LGHDT, CDR2 YNNKEL, per germline (reference sequence). Trimming cost V 1 base and J 5 bases, with 2 bases left between them. The CDR3 is made up of 12 amino acids. The CDR3 DNA reads as TGTGCCAGCAGCCAAGGTACCGGGGAGCTGTTTTTT. Protein: CASSQGTGELFF.

The genes are TRBV5-1 and TRBJ1-1; D uncertain. Trimming stripped 2 bases from V and 1 base from J, with 6 bases between. Germline V gene data show CDR1 as SGHRS and CDR2 as YFSETQ. There are 13 residues in the CDR3. The CDR3: CASSFTPNTEAFF. CDR3 sequence (DNA): TGCGCCAGCAGCTTCACACCGAACACTGAAGCTTTCTTT. The full variable domain, rest sourced from reference TRBV5-1 and TRBJ1-1, is KAGVTQTPRYLIKTRGQQVTLSCSPISGHRSVSWYQQTPGQGLQFLFEYFSETQRNKGNFPGRFSGRQFSNSRSEMNVSTLELGDSALYLCASSFTPNTEAFFGQGTRLTVV.

The chain combines TRBV5-4 with TRBJ2-3; D unresolved. V lost 1 base to trimming and J lost 4 bases, with 4 bases between them. CDR1 SGHNT and CDR2 YYREEE come from the germline V gene (reference sequence). The CDR3 is made up of 12 amino acids. This CDR3 is CASSLPSDTQYF. In DNA form, the CDR3 reads TGTGCCAGCAGCTTGCCCTCAGATACGCAGTATTTT. The full variable domain, with the rest looked up from reference TRBV5-4 and TRBJ2-3, is ETGVTQSPTHLIKTRGQQVTLRCSSQSGHNTVSWYQQALGQGPQFIFQYYREEENGRGNFPPRFSGLQFPNYSSELNVNALELDDSALYLCASSLPSDTQYFGPGTRLTVL.

V is TRBV6-5 and J is TRBJ1-1; a possible D gene is TRBD1 (6 bases). The germline gives CDR1 MNHEY, CDR2 SVGAGI. Trimming cost V 2 bases and J 8 bases, with 9 bases left between them. The CDR3 covers 12 residues. This CDR3 reads CASSYGGREAFF. The CDR3 bases are TGTGCCAGCAGTTACGGGGGGCGGGAAGCTTTCTTT.

This sequence joins TRBV10-1 and TRBJ1-5; tentatively, D is TRBD1 (5 bases). The CDR3 loop spans 15 amino acids. V lost 3 bases and J lost 7, with 16 bases in between. CDR1 is WNHNN, CDR2 SYGVQD, per germline (reference sequence). This CDR3 reads CASSEGGQGRQPQHF. The CDR3 coding sequence is TGCGCCAGCAGTGAAGGTGGGCAGGGTCGCCAGCCCCAGCATTTT.

The chain has TRBV13 and TRBJ2-2, with D possibly TRBD2 on 6 matching bases. Germline V gives CDR1 PRHDT, CDR2 FYEKMQ (reference sequence). V shed 2 bases and J shed 6 bases, with 13 bases lying between them. The CDR3 covers 15 residues. For the CDR3, the DNA is TGTGCCAGCAGCTTAAGTGGGAGGCTGGCCGGGGAGCTGTTTTTT. This translates into CASSLSGRLAGELFF.

The V call is TRBV28, the J call TRBJ2-2; D possibly corresponds to TRBD1 (6 bases). Germline CDR1 is MDHEN and CDR2 is SYDVKM. Trimming removed 5 bases at V and 0 bases at J, with 10 bases between. CDR3 length equals 15 residues. The CDR3 reads CASSPRTANTGELFF. The CDR3 bases are TGTGCCAGCAGTCCCCGGACAGCGAACACCGGGGAGCTGTTTTTT.

The chain carries TRBV6-2 or TRBV6-3 and TRBJ1-5; perhaps TRBD1 as D (5 bases). The CDR3 is 16 amino acids. Germline V gene sequence: CDR1 MNHEY, CDR2 SVGEGT. V dropped 2 bases and J dropped 3 bases, with 14 bases sitting between them. The CDR3 is CASSYPRQGLNQPQHF. The CDR3 nucleotides are TGTGCCAGCAGTTACCCCCGCCAGGGCCTCAATCAGCCCCAGCATTTT.

The V and J genes are TRBV6-6 and TRBJ1-5; maybe TRBD1 (6 bases). The CDR3 is 15 residues long. Trimming left V 3 bases short and J 7 bases short, with 16 bases between. Germline V gene lookup returns CDR1 MNHNY and CDR2 SVGAGI (reference sequence). As DNA, the CDR3 is TGTGCCAGCAGTTATTGGGGGCCGACGGGACAGCCCCAGCATTTT. Amino acids: CASSYWGPTGQPQHF.